Listed here is a single T cell receptor beta chain. Original analysis: Nucleated cell number was recorded as an estimate derived from reference gene primer amplification. Repertoires were generated with immunoSEQ multiplex PCR, while TCRdb's copy carries only in-frame clones and drops some. V and J calls and clone size are copied from that table; D and trimming were computed from the DNA. This sample carries around 250,000 clones, 80% to 90% of them seen once, and the ten largest clones take around 2%. Germline V gene lookup returns CDR1 MDHEN and CDR2 SYDVKM. Trimming removed 5 bases from V and 5 bases from J, with 12 bases in between. This CDR3 has 13 residues. This sample was included in a study of blood T cell repertoires in COVID-19. Study-level background: Spain, Italy and the United States supplied samples that represented acute and convalescent COVID-19.

Enrolled through a virtual design, the participants were between roughly 18 and 95 years of age and came from approximately 25 US areas. Two negative PCRs, clearance, or symptom resolution had been documented for recovered Cohort 3 donors. Sequences were obtained from PBMCs or T cells enriched from blood (not recorded which). This chain joins TRBV28 and TRBJ1-2; maybe TRBD1 (6 bases). The sequence came from a woman aged 45-59 years who had recovered from COVID-19. CDR3 DNA sequence: TGTGCCAGCAGTCCCGCAGGGGATTATGGCTACACCTTC. Amino acid sequence: CASSPAGDYGYTF.